This note documents a single TCR beta chain sequence. What it binds is unknown. The sample comes from a study of T-cell reconstitution after alpha-beta-depleted transplantation in children. Study findings and constraints: T-cell numbers and diversity one year post-transplant derived largely from freshly generated T cells.

The length of the CDR3 is 17 residues. V shed 4 bases and J 8 bases; nucleotides not matched to a gene: 9. The germline V gene has CDR1 MGHDK and CDR2 SYGVNS. The TCRbeta library incorporated unique molecular identifiers. TCRdb redid the calling of the PCR reads with MiXCR, one entry per CDR3 protein. The sample includes fewer than 550,000 distinct CDR3 sequences, about 16% of them seen just once. The specimen was PBMCs, mostly from graft donor cells, collected 360 days after TCRalphabeta/CD19-depleted stem cell transplant. The genes are TRBV25-1 and TRBJ2-2; 14 bases agree with TRBD2. The clonotype originates from a boy in the first two years of life who had a stem cell transplant for Wiskott-Aldrich syndrome, so the T cells may come from the graft donor. Written as DNA, the CDR3 is TGTGCCAGCAGTGTGGAGAAGGGACTAGCGGGAGTTGGGGAGCTGTTTTTT. Its translation: CASSVEKGLAGVGELFF.